Given below is one T cell receptor beta chain in context. Distinct nucleotide sequences in the sample also encode this CDR3. Only in-frame clones appear in the TCRdb table, and some are missing; sequencing was by immunoSEQ multiplex PCR. The sample holds 250,000 to 300,000 clones, approximately 90% seen once. The sample comes from a study of blood T cell repertoires in COVID-19. Study details: Samples of COVID-19 (acute and convalescent) were obtained from the United States, Italy and Spain.

Germline lookup yields CDR1 SGHRS and CDR2 YFSETQ. Deletions cut 0 bases from V and 4 bases from J, with 5 bases between. The CDR3 runs 13 residues. This chain links TRBV5-1 with TRBJ1-5; the D is unclear. The TCR comes from a woman aged 40 to 55 who had recovered from COVID-19. Sequencing input: peripheral blood. In DNA form, the CDR3 reads TGCGCCAGCAGCTTGGGGCCAAATCAGCCCCAGCATTTT. Encoded protein: CASSLGPNQPQHF.